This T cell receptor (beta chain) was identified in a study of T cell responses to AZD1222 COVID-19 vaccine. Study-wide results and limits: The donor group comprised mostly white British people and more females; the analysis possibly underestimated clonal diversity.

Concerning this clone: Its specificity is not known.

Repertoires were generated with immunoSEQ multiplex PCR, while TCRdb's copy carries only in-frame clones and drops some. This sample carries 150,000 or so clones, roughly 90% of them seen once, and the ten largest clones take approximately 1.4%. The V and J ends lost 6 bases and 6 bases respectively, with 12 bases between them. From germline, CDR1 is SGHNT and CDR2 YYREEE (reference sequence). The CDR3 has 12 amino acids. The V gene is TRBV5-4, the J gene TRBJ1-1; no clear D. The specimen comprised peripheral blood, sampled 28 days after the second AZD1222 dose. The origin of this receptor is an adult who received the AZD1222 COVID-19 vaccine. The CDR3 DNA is TGTGCCAGCAAGAAAGATGGCTCTGAAGCTTTCTTT. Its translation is CASKKDGSEAFF.